This T cell receptor (beta chain) was profiled in a study of shared clonotypes between healthy human individuals. This clone came up once. Its specificity is unknown. Study results and caveats: The study found roughly 5% of naive CD4 clonotypes shared across a few donors.

Genomic DNA per cell subset filled all wells of several immunoSEQ plates. TCRdb's table, derived via immunoSEQ multiplex PCR, lists solely in-frame clones and lacks some. Of about 230,000 clones in the sample, 65% to 70% were seen once. The CDR3 extends over 17 amino acids. V was clipped by 3 bases and J by 0 bases; unmatched bases: 8. The V gene's germline CDR1 is SGHTA and CDR2 FQGTGA. The receptor's source is a man aged 25 to 40 in good health. The sample was memory CD4+ T cells sorted from blood. Subset given: CD45RA-negative fraction. The V and J genes are TRBV7-3 and TRBJ2-1; 7 bases map to TRBD2. The DNA for the CDR3 is TGTGCCAGCAGCTTGATAAGCGGGGCTAGCTCCTACAATGAGCAGTTCTTC. This codes for CASSLISGASSYNEQFF.